Below, one TCR beta chain is given with its context. The target antigen is unknown. The sample is drawn from a study of blood T cells in healthy people across ages. A sample-barcoded 5' primer and a J-beta primer mix were used in a second PCR of roughly 6 to 11 cycles. MiXCR, applied by TCRdb to the 5' RACE reads, yields one record per CDR3 protein. Here the sample spans about 1.4 million distinct CDR3 sequences, 59% being singletons. Study-level points and caveats: Roughly linearly, TCR beta diversity per million T cells fell as age increased. Greater diversity and more naive CD4+ cells were seen in long-lived donors than in aged donors.

Germline CDR1 LNHNV, CDR2 YYDKDF (reference sequence). The CDR3 spans 14 residues. Trimming at V came to 3 bases and at J to 5 bases, leaving 0 bases not matched to a gene. Sequenced: blood. This chain uses TRBV15 with TRBJ2-1; the match to TRBD2 covers 11 bases. The clonotype was recovered from a young man in good health. The CDR3 bases are TGTGCCACCAGCAGTAGCGGGGGGGACAATGAGCAGTTCTTC. This sequence encodes CATSSSGGDNEQFF. The whole variable domain, filled in from reference TRBV15 and TRBJ2-1, reads DAMVIQNPRYQVTQFGKPVTLSCSQTLNHNVMYWYQQKSSQAPKLLFHYYDKDFNNEADTPDNFQSRRPNTSFCFLDIRSPGLGDTAMYLCATSSSGGDNEQFFGPGTRLTVL.